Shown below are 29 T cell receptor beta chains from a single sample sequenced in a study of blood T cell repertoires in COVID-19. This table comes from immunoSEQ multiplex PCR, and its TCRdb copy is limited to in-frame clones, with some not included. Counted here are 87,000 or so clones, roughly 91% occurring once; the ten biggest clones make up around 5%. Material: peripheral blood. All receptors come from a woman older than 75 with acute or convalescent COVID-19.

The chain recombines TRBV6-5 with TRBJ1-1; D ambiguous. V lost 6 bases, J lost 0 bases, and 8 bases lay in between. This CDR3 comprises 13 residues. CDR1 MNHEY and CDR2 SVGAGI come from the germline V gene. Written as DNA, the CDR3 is TGTGCCAGCAGAAGGGAGTTGAACACTGAAGCTTTCTTT. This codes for CASRRELNTEAFF.

CDR3 protein: CASSIYLQTSNQPQHF. The CDR3 DNA reads as TGTGCCAGTAGTATATACCTACAGACTAGCAATCAGCCCCAGCATTTT. J is TRBJ1-5 and V is TRBV19; unclear D gene. The CDR3 length is 16 residues. V dropped 2 bases and J dropped 0 bases, with 11 bases sitting between them. CDR1 LNHDA and CDR2 SQIVND come from the germline V gene (reference sequence). Full variable domain (outside the CDR3, taken from reference TRBV19 and TRBJ1-5): DGGITQSPKYLFRKEGQNVTLSCEQNLNHDAMYWYRQDPGQGLRLIYYSQIVNDFQKGDIAEGYSVSREKKESFPLTVTSAQKNPTAFYLCASSIYLQTSNQPQHFGDGTRLSIL.

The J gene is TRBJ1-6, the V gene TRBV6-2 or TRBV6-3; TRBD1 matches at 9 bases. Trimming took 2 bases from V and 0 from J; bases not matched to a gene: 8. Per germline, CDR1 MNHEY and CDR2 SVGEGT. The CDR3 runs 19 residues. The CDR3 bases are TGTGCCAGCAGTTACGAAGTGGGACAGGGATCCTCCTATAATTCACCCCTCCACTTT. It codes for CASSYEVGQGSSYNSPLHF.

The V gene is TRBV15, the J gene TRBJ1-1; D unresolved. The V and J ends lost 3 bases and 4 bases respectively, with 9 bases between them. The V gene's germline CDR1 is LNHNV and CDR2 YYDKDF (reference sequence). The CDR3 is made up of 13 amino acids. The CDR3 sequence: CATSRELGTEAFF. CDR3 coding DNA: TGTGCCACCAGCAGGGAGCTCGGCACTGAAGCTTTCTTT.

The CDR3 region is CAISESSTEAFF. CDR3 coding DNA: TGTGCCATCAGTGAGTCGAGCACTGAAGCTTTCTTT. The V gene is TRBV10-3, the J gene TRBJ1-1; D is unclear. The germline V and J ends were trimmed by 0 bases and 4 bases, with 3 bases remaining between them. The germline V gene encodes CDR1 ENHRY and CDR2 SYGVKD. The CDR3 covers 12 residues.

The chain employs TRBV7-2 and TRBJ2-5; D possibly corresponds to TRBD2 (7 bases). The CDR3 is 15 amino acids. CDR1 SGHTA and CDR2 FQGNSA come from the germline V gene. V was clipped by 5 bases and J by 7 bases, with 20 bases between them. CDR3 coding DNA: TGTGCCAGCAGCCCTGTCTCGGGGGGCGGCGGGACCCAGTACTTC. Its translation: CASSPVSGGGGTQYF. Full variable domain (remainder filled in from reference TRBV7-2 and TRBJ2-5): GAGVSQSPSNKVTEKGKDVELRCDPISGHTALYWYRQSLGQGLEFLIYFQGNSAPDKSGLPSDRFSAERTGGSVSTLTIQRTQQEDSAVYLCASSPVSGGGGTQYFGPGTRLLVL.

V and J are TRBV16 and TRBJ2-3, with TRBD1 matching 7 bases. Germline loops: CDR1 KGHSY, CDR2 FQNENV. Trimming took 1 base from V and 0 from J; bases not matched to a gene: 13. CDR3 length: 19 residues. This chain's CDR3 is CASSQLRGHRRSSTDTQYF. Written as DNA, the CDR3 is TGTGCCAGCAGCCAATTGAGGGGGCACCGCAGATCTAGCACAGATACGCAGTATTTT.

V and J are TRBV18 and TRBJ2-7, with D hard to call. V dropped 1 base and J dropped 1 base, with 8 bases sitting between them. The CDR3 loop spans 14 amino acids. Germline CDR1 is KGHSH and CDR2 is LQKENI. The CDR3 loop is CASSPLGGSYEQYF. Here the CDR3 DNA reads TGTGCCAGCTCACCACTCGGCGGATCCTACGAGCAGTACTTC.

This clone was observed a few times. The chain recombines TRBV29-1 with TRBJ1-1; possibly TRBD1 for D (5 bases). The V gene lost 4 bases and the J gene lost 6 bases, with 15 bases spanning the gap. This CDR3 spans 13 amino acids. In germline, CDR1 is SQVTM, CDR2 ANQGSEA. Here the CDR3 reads CSVVQGAGAEAFF. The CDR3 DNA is TGCAGCGTTGTTCAGGGCGCGGGAGCTGAAGCTTTCTTT.

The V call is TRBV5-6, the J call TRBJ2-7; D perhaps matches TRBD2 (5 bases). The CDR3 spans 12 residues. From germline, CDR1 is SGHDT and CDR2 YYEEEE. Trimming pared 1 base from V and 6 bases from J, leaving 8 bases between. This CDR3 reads CASSLRRSEQYF. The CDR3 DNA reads TGTGCCAGCAGCTTGCGGAGGAGCGAGCAGTACTTC.

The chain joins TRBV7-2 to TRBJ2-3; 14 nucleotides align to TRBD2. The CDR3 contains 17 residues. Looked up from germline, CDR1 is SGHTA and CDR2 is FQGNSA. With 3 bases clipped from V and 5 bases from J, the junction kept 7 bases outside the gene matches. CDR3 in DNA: TGTGCCAGCAGCTTGACTAGCGGGGGGGCGTGGAGAGATACGCAGTATTTT. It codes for CASSLTSGGAWRDTQYF.

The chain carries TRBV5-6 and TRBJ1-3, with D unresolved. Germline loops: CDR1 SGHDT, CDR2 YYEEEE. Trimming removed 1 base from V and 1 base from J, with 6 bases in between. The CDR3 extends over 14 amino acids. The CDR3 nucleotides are TGTGCCAGCAGCTTGCCCGGGTCTGGAAACACCATATATTTT. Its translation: CASSLPGSGNTIYF. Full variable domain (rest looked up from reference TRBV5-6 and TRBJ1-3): DAGVTQSPTHLIKTRGQQVTLRCSPKSGHDTVSWYQQALGQGPQFIFQYYEEEERQRGNFPDRFSGHQFPNYSSELNVNALLLGDSALYLCASSLPGSGNTIYFGEGSWLTVV.

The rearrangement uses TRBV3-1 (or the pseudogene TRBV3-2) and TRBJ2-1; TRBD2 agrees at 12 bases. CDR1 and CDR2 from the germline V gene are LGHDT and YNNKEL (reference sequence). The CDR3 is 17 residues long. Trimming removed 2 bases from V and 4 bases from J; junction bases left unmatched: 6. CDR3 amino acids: CASSQFSGTSGYNEQFF. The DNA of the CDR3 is TGTGCCAGCAGCCAATTTTCCGGGACTAGCGGGTACAATGAGCAGTTCTTC.

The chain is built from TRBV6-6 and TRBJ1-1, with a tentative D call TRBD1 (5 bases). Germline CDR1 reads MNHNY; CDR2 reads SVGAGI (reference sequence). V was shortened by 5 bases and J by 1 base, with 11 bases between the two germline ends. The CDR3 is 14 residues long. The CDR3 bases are TGTGCCAGCAGTCCTCAGGGCTCGAACACTGAAGCTTTCTTT. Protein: CASSPQGSNTEAFF.

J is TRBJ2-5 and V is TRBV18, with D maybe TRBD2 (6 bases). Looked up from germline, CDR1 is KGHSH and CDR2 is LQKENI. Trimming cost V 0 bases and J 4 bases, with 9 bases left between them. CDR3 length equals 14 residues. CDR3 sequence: CASSPPVGRETQYF. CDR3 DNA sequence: TGTGCCAGCTCACCACCGGTCGGGAGAGAGACCCAGTACTTC.

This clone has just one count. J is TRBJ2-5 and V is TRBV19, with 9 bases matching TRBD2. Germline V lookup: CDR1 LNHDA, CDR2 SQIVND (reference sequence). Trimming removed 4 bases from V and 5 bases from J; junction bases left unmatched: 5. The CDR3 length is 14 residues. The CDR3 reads CASSTGTSRETQYF. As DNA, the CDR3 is TGTGCCAGTAGTACTGGGACTAGCAGGGAGACCCAGTACTTC.

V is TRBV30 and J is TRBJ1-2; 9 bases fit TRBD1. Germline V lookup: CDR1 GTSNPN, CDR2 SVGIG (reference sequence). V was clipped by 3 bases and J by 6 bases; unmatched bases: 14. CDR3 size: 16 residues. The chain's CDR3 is CAWRPGQGSLPNGYTF. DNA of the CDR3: TGTGCCTGGAGGCCGGGACAGGGCTCCCTTCCCAATGGCTACACCTTC.

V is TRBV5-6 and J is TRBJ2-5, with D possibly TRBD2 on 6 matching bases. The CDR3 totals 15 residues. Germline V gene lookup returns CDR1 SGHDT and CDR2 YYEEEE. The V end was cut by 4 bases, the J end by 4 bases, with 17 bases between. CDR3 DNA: TGTGCCAGCAGCCAGGCGGGGCAGGGATTAGAGACCCAGTACTTC. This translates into CASSQAGQGLETQYF.

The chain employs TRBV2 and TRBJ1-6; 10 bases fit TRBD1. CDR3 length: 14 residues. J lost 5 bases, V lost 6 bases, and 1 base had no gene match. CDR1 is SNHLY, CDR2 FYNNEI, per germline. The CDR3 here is CASRGTGDNSPLHF. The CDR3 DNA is TGTGCCAGCAGGGGGACAGGGGATAATTCACCCCTCCACTTT.

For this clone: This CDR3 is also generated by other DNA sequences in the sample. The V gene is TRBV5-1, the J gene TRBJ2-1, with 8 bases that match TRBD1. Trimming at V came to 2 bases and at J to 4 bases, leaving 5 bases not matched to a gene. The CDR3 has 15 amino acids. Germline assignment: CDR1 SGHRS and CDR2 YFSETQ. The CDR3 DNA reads TGCGCCAGCAGCTTAGGACAGGGCGGGTACAATGAGCAGTTCTTC. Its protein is CASSLGQGGYNEQFF.

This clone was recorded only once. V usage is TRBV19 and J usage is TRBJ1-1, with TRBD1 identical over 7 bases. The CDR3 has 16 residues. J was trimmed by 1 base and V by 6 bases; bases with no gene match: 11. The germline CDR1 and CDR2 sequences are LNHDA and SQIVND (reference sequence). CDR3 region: CASRTGASTGNTEAFF. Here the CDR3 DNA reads TGTGCCAGTAGAACAGGGGCCTCGACGGGGAACACTGAAGCTTTCTTT.

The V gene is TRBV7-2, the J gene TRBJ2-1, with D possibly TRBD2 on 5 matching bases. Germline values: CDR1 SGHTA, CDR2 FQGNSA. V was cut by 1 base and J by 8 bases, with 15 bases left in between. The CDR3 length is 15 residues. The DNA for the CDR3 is TGTGCCAGCAGCTTAGTGGTCGGGGAAGGCTATGAGCAGTTCTTC. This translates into CASSLVVGEGYEQFF.

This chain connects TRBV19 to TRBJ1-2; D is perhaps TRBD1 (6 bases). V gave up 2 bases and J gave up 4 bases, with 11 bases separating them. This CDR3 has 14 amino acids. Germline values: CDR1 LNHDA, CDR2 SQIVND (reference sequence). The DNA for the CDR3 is TGTGCCAGTAGTATACAGGGGCCGGGCTATGGCTACACCTTC. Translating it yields CASSIQGPGYGYTF. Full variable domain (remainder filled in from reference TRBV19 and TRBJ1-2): DGGITQSPKYLFRKEGQNVTLSCEQNLNHDAMYWYRQDPGQGLRLIYYSQIVNDFQKGDIAEGYSVSREKKESFPLTVTSAQKNPTAFYLCASSIQGPGYGYTFGSGTRLTVV.

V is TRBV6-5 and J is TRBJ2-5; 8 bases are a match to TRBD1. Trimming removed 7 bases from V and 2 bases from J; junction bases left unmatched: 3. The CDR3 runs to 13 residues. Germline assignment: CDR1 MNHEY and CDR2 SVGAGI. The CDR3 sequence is CASIRTGQETQYF. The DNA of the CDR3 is TGTGCCAGCATTCGGACAGGGCAAGAGACCCAGTACTTC.

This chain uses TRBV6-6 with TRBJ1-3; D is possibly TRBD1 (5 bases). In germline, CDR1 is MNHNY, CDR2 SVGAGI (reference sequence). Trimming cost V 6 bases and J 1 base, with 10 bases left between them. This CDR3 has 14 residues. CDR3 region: CASSSGSSGNTIYF. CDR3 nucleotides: TGTGCCAGCAGCTCAGGGTCTTCTGGAAACACCATATATTTT.

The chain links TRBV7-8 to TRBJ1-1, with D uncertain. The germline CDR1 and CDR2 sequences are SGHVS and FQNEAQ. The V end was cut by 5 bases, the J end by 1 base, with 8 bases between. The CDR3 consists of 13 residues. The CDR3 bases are TGTGCCAGCAGCCTTTTCGGGAACACTGAAGCTTTCTTT. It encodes CASSLFGNTEAFF.

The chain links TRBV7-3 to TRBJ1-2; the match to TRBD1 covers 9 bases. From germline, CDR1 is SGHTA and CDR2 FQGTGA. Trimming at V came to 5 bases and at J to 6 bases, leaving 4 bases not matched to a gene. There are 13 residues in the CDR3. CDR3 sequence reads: CASSKDRGHGYTF. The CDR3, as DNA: TGTGCCAGCAGCAAGGACAGGGGTCATGGCTACACCTTC.

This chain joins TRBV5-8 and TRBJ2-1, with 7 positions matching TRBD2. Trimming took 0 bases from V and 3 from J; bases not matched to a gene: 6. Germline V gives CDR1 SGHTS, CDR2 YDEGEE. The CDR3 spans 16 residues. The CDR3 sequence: CASSLVVGGNYNEQFF. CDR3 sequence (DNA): TGTGCCAGCAGCTTGGTGGTGGGGGGGAACTACAATGAGCAGTTCTTC.

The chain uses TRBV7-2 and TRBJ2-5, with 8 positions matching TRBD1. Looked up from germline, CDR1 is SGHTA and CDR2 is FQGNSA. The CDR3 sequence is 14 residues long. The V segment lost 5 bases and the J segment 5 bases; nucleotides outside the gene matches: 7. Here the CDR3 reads CASSAPGGYETQYF. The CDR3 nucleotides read TGTGCCAGCAGCGCCCCAGGGGGCTATGAGACCCAGTACTTC.